One sample yielded the 8 T cell receptor beta chains listed below, sequenced in a study of CD8+CD57+ T cells in acquired aplastic anemia. Both TCR beta VDJ combination and CDR3 sequence profiling were carried out. Genomic DNA was the template for this profiling. TCRdb passed the reads through MiXCR, listing each CDR3 protein once. This table holds 450,000 to 550,000 distinct CDR3 sequences, around a third found once. Whoever was chosen for sequencing had shown CD8+CD57+ cell expansion by flow cytometry. Sequenced: sorted CD4+, CD8+, or CD8+CD57+ T cells (not recorded which) from PBMCs. These receptors were taken from a human donor with aplastic anemia.

To note about this clonotype: A clone one base away is much larger, so this may be a read error. J is TRBJ2-7 and V is TRBV7-2, with TRBD2 matching over 7 bases. The CDR3 runs to 12 residues. Germline V lookup: CDR1 SGHTA, CDR2 FQGNSA. The CDR3 coding sequence is TGTGTCAGCAGCCGACTAGCTGGCGAGCAGTACTTC. This sequence encodes CVSSRLAGEQYF.

The rearrangement links TRBV9 to TRBJ1-1, with 10 bases identical to TRBD1. CDR3 length: 12 amino acids. V trimming: 7 bases; J trimming: 6 bases; junction bases outside the gene matches: 3. Germline CDR1 and CDR2: SGDLS and YYNGEE. CDR3 loop: CASGDRGAEAFF. DNA for the CDR3: TGTGCCAGCGGGGACAGGGGCGCTGAAGCTTTCTTT.

This clonotype was recorded many times. The V call is TRBV12-3 or TRBV12-4, the J call TRBJ1-5; TRBD1 matches 7 bases. The CDR3 covers 13 residues. The V gene end was trimmed by 5 bases and the J gene end by 7 bases; junction bases not matched to a gene: 5. CDR3 in amino acids: CASSGADRQPQHF. CDR3 nucleotide sequence: TGTGCCAGCAGTGGAGCGGACAGGCAGCCCCAGCATTTT.

This clonotype was seen repeatedly, ten times or more. The chain combines TRBV7-8 with TRBJ1-2; D gene uncertain. From germline, CDR1 is SGHVS and CDR2 FQNEAQ. The CDR3 extends over 12 amino acids. V shed 3 bases and J shed 5 bases, with 7 bases lying between them. The CDR3 reads CASSFGKYGYTF. Here the CDR3 DNA reads TGTGCCAGCAGCTTTGGAAAATATGGCTACACCTTC.

The chain employs TRBV12-3 or TRBV12-4 and TRBJ1-1; 7 nucleotides align to TRBD1. The junction had 5 bases not matched to a gene; V was cut back by 6 bases and J by 1 base. This CDR3 is built from 14 residues. The CDR3: CASRQTGANTEAFF. The CDR3, as DNA: TGTGCCAGCAGGCAAACAGGGGCGAACACTGAAGCTTTCTTT.

This clonotype was seen at least ten times. The chain carries TRBV29-1 and TRBJ1-2; the D gene is possibly TRBD1 (5 bases). This CDR3 contains 12 residues. V dropped 2 bases and J dropped 4 bases, with 8 bases sitting between them. Germline-derived CDR1 and CDR2 are SQVTM and ANQGSEA. The CDR3 nucleotides are TGCAGCGTTGAACGGGGGGGCTATGGCTACACCTTC. Translation gives CSVERGGYGYTF.

The rearrangement links TRBV9 to TRBJ2-3; unclear D gene. The CDR3 runs 13 residues. V lost 0 bases and J lost 8, with 10 bases in between. Germline V gives CDR1 SGDLS, CDR2 YYNGEE. DNA of the CDR3: TGTGCCAGCAGCGTAGGAGTGCTTCTTACGCAGTATTTT. Residues: CASSVGVLLTQYF.

J is TRBJ2-7 and V is TRBV24-1, with 7 positions matching TRBD2. The V and J ends lost 11 bases and 2 bases, in that order; junction bases with no gene match: 14. Germline CDR1 reads KGHDR; CDR2 reads SFDVKD. The CDR3 extends over 15 amino acids. This chain's CDR3 is CASSPRGGGAYEQYF. CDR3 DNA sequence: TGTGCCAGCAGCCCTCGTGGGGGGGGGGCCTACGAGCAGTACTTC.